Below, one TCR beta chain is given with its context. Its cognate antigen is unknown. The V end lost 0 bases, the J end lost 7 bases, and 14 bases lay between the germline ends. The CDR3 has 15 amino acids. Per the germline V gene, CDR1 is SGDLS and CDR2 is YYNGEE. Sequenced by immunoSEQ multiplex PCR; TCRdb stores in-frame clones only, minus some. The table includes fewer than 40,000 clones, 82% detected once. Viral peptide pool expansion of antigen-specific CD4+ T cells preceded sequencing in the ViraFEST assay. Following culture for approximately 11 days, CD4+ T cells were isolated. Participants got two doses of BNT162b2 or mRNA-1273 vaccine. Replacing half the medium with IL-2 medium was done on days 3 and 7. This sample stems from a study of vaccination effects on CD4 cells after COVID-19. Across the study: Median timing of post-vaccine samples was 72 days after the second dose. Whole-study findings and limits: Relatively few convalescent patients took part in the study, which had no early post-infection timepoints.

The chain couples TRBV9 to TRBJ2-1; possible D gene TRBD2, 5 bases. Source: CD4+ T cells from PBMCs cultured with HCoV-NL63 spike peptides, taken after COVID-19 vaccination. This clonotype was obtained from a human donor who received a COVID-19 vaccine. Some clones in this sample may be carry-over from other donors' samples. The CDR3 DNA reads as TGTGCCAGCAGCGTAGGAACTAGAGCCTCGAATGAGCAGTTCTTC. Encoded protein: CASSVGTRASNEQFF.